The 32 T cell receptor beta chains listed next were all sequenced from one sample in a study of long-term antiretroviral therapy in people with HIV. Researchers ran immunoSEQ v3.0 at survey level. Produced via immunoSEQ multiplex PCR; TCRdb's table is partial and in-frame only. The profile shows about 39,000 clones, around 88% of them singletons. This material consisted of unsorted PBMCs, taken just before starting antiretroviral therapy. Receptors originate from a woman aged 18-35 years with HIV.

J is TRBJ1-5 and V is TRBV27, with unresolved D. Trimming took 6 bases from V and 0 from J, leaving 9 bases between them. CDR1 and CDR2 (germline): MNHEY, SMNVEV (reference sequence). CDR3 length: 14 amino acids. The CDR3 sequence is CASSLIDSNQPQHF. CDR3 bases: TGTGCCAGCAGCCTTATCGATAGCAATCAGCCCCAGCATTTT.

This clone turned up a few times. V gene TRBV2 combines with J gene TRBJ2-2; D is perhaps TRBD1 or TRBD2 (5 bases each). The CDR3 length is 15 residues. The ends were cut back, 11 bases at V and 0 bases at J, with 16 bases in the middle. Germline-derived CDR1 and CDR2 are SNHLY and FYNNEI. The CDR3, as DNA: TGTGCCGGGCGTGGGGGTTATGCGAACACCGGGGAGCTGTTTTTT. Residues: CAGRGGYANTGELFF.

The rearrangement uses TRBV6-5 and TRBJ2-5; TRBD2 is a possible D gene (6 bases). The CDR3 covers 15 residues. The V end was cut by 8 bases, the J end by 0 bases, with 16 bases between. Germline V gene sequence: CDR1 MNHEY, CDR2 SVGAGI. CDR3 sequence: CASCRVAGNQETQYF. The CDR3 DNA reads as TGTGCCAGCTGTCGGGTGGCGGGAAACCAAGAGACCCAGTACTTC.

This sequence joins TRBV29-1 and TRBJ2-3; D may be TRBD1 (6 bases). The V end was cut by 0 bases, the J end by 2 bases, with 18 bases between. The CDR3 length is 17 residues. Per germline, CDR1 SQVTM and CDR2 ANQGSEA. In nucleotides, the CDR3 is TGCAGCGTTGAAGATTGGGTACAGGGCCTTGCCACAGATACGCAGTATTTT. It yields the protein CSVEDWVQGLATDTQYF.

CDR3 loop: CASSELRLAGGPYEQYF. The CDR3 nucleotides read TGTGCCAGCAGTGAGTTAAGGCTAGCGGGAGGCCCCTACGAGCAGTACTTC. V gene TRBV25-1 combines with J gene TRBJ2-7; 11 bases agree with TRBD2. Trimming cost V 3 bases and J 2 bases; bases outside gene matches: 9. From germline, CDR1 is MGHDK and CDR2 SYGVNS. The CDR3 spans 17 residues.

The chain joins TRBV15 to TRBJ1-5, with TRBD1 matching over 8 bases. The V gene's germline CDR1 is LNHNV and CDR2 YYDKDF (reference sequence). The CDR3 has 15 amino acids. Losses at the gene ends were 0 bases for V and 6 bases for J; bases not matched to a gene: 4. CDR3 protein: CATSRDPQGGQPQHF. The CDR3 DNA reads as TGTGCCACCAGCAGAGATCCACAGGGGGGTCAGCCCCAGCATTTT. The variable domain in full, with the rest retrieved from reference TRBV15 and TRBJ1-5, is DAMVIQNPRYQVTQFGKPVTLSCSQTLNHNVMYWYQQKSSQAPKLLFHYYDKDFNNEADTPDNFQSRRPNTSFCFLDIRSPGLGDTAMYLCATSRDPQGGQPQHFGDGTRLSIL.

The sample holds one count of this clone. The chain carries TRBV9 and TRBJ2-1; D uncertain. The CDR3 runs 12 residues. Germline V lookup: CDR1 SGDLS, CDR2 YYNGEE. V was cut by 4 bases and J by 9 bases, with 11 bases left in between. The CDR3 protein is CASSPFGREQFF. The CDR3 DNA sequence: TGTGCCAGCAGCCCGTTTGGGCGTGAGCAGTTCTTC.

This chain joins TRBV7-2 and TRBJ2-7, with 7 bases that match TRBD1. Germline values: CDR1 SGHTA, CDR2 FQGNSA. The V segment lost 1 base and the J segment 5 bases; nucleotides outside the gene matches: 5. The CDR3 contains 14 residues. CDR3 sequence: CASSLVGGDDEQYF. For the CDR3, the DNA is TGTGCCAGCAGCTTAGTAGGGGGCGACGACGAGCAGTACTTC.

The gene calls are TRBV9 and TRBJ2-2, with no clear D. The germline V and J ends were trimmed by 0 bases and 1 base, with 4 bases remaining between them. Germline V lookup: CDR1 SGDLS, CDR2 YYNGEE. CDR3 length: 14 residues. CDR3 sequence (DNA): TGTGCCAGCAGCGTAGACGGGAACACCGGGGAGCTGTTTTTT. It specifies CASSVDGNTGELFF.

The chain recombines TRBV18 with TRBJ2-5; perhaps TRBD2 as D (6 bases). The length of the CDR3 is 13 residues. Germline V lookup: CDR1 KGHSH, CDR2 LQKENI. V lost 2 bases to trimming and J lost 3 bases, with 7 bases between them. CDR3 sequence: CASSPWGEETQYF. CDR3 DNA: TGTGCCAGCTCACCATGGGGGGAAGAGACCCAGTACTTC.

In its sample, this clone is medium-sized. The chain is built from TRBV9 and TRBJ2-3; the match to TRBD2 covers 7 bases. Unmatched junction bases numbered 5, after V lost 2 bases and J lost 2 bases. The CDR3 runs 15 residues. The germline CDR1 and CDR2 sequences are SGDLS and YYNGEE. CDR3 DNA sequence: TGTGCCAGCAGCGTCAGCGGGACTTCCACAGATACGCAGTATTTT. This encodes CASSVSGTSTDTQYF.

A single count supports this clone. This rearrangement joins TRBV25-1 to TRBJ1-2; a possible D gene is TRBD1 (5 bases). The V and J ends lost 2 bases and 6 bases respectively, with 16 bases between them. The CDR3 extends over 15 amino acids. CDR1 is MGHDK, CDR2 SYGVNS, per germline. The CDR3 region is CASSETPRGRDGYTF. The CDR3 nucleotides read TGTGCCAGCAGTGAAACCCCCCGGGGGAGGGATGGCTACACCTTC.

The chain is built from TRBV7-3 and TRBJ2-3; 9 bases align to TRBD2. This CDR3 is built from 17 residues. V lost 1 base to trimming and J lost 1 base; unmatched junction nucleotides: 6. Looked up from germline, CDR1 is SGHTA and CDR2 is FQGTGA. CDR3 sequence reads: CASSLIAGVGGTDTQYF. As DNA, the CDR3 is TGTGCCAGCAGCTTAATAGCGGGAGTGGGGGGCACAGATACGCAGTATTTT.

The CDR3 DNA reads as TGTGCCAGCAGCGCCTCCTCCCTTGGGGCTAGCGGGAGGTTCCTCTACGAGCAGTACTTC. Protein sequence: CASSASSLGASGRFLYEQYF. V gene TRBV9 combines with J gene TRBJ2-7, with 11 bases fitting TRBD2. The CDR3 contains 20 residues. Trimming cost V 3 bases and J 3 bases; bases outside gene matches: 20. The germline V gene encodes CDR1 SGDLS and CDR2 YYNGEE.

Only one count was recorded for this clone. This chain links TRBV7-9 with TRBJ2-1; D unresolved. V dropped 2 bases and J dropped 2 bases, with 13 bases sitting between them. The germline CDR1 and CDR2 sequences are SEHNR and FQNEAQ (reference sequence). CDR3 length: 16 amino acids. The CDR3 here is CASSLYNGSPYNEQFF. The CDR3 DNA reads as TGTGCCAGCAGCTTATATAACGGGTCCCCCTACAATGAGCAGTTCTTC.

J is TRBJ1-1 and V is TRBV11-2, with D unclear. Looked up from germline, CDR1 is SGHAT and CDR2 is FQNNGV. Trimming took off 1 base at V and 4 bases at J, with 13 bases between the two ends. The CDR3 consists of 15 residues. This CDR3 is CASSLAVLIGTEAFF. In DNA, the CDR3 is TGTGCCAGCAGCTTAGCGGTTCTCATAGGCACTGAAGCTTTCTTT.

This clone was observed once. V and J are TRBV6-5 and TRBJ1-2; possibly TRBD1 for D (5 bases). The CDR3 contains 12 residues. Looked up from germline, CDR1 is MNHEY and CDR2 is SVGAGI. V lost 6 bases, J lost 4 bases, and 9 bases lay in between. The CDR3 region has the DNA TGTGCCAGCAGGACGACAGTCTATGGCTACACCTTC. Protein: CASRTTVYGYTF.

The CDR3 DNA reads TGCGCCAGCAGCCAAGGAATGAGTCTCAACGCTGAAGCTTTCTTT. This encodes CASSQGMSLNAEAFF. The V call is TRBV4-3, the J call TRBJ1-1; D unresolved. The length of the CDR3 is 15 residues. Trimming removed 1 base from V and 6 bases from J, with 15 bases in between. Germline V gene lookup returns CDR1 LGHNA and CDR2 YSLEER.

The rearrangement joins TRBV5-1 to TRBJ2-1, with 11 nucleotides matching TRBD2. The ends lost 5 bases at V and 5 bases at J; junction bases unmatched: 3. Per the germline V gene, CDR1 is SGHRS and CDR2 is YFSETQ. The CDR3 consists of 14 residues. The CDR3 nucleotides are TGCGCCAGCAGGGGGACTAGCGGAAACAATGAGCAGTTCTTC. It yields the protein CASRGTSGNNEQFF.

The chain links TRBV4-1 to TRBJ2-5; 8 bases fit TRBD1. V shed 0 bases, J shed 5 bases, and the junction held 5 bases outside the gene matches. Germline loops: CDR1 MGHRA, CDR2 YSYEKL. The length of the CDR3 is 15 residues. The CDR3 coding sequence is TGCGCCAGCAGCCAAGAGGGCAGGGGGCATGAGACCCAGTACTTC. As protein: CASSQEGRGHETQYF.

This rearrangement joins TRBV6-6 to TRBJ2-7; 9 nucleotides agree with TRBD1. Germline trimming cut 6 bases from V and 4 bases from J; bases unmatched to any gene: 4. The CDR3 has 13 residues. Germline V lookup: CDR1 MNHNY, CDR2 SVGAGI (reference sequence). CDR3 sequence reads: CASRPDRGYEQYF. CDR3 in DNA: TGTGCCAGCAGACCGGACAGGGGTTACGAGCAGTACTTC.

In its sample, this clone was seen a few times. The rearrangement joins TRBV4-3 to TRBJ2-7; D might be TRBD2 (6 bases). This CDR3 has 14 residues. Looked up from germline, CDR1 is LGHNA and CDR2 is YSLEER. The V end lost 11 bases, the J end lost 0 bases, and 17 bases lay between the germline ends. The CDR3 sequence is CASHRRGSSYEQYF. The CDR3 DNA reads as TGCGCCTCCCACCGGCGGGGAAGCTCCTACGAGCAGTACTTC.

The chain joins TRBV28 to TRBJ2-7; D is unresolved. This CDR3 spans 11 amino acids. V was shortened by 3 bases and J by 6 bases, with 6 bases between the two germline ends. From germline, CDR1 is MDHEN and CDR2 SYDVKM. This CDR3 is CASSFRAEQYF. Written as DNA, the CDR3 is TGTGCCAGCAGTTTCCGGGCCGAGCAGTACTTC.

This rearrangement joins TRBV4-3 to TRBJ1-2, with D hard to call. The CDR3 consists of 12 residues. CDR1 is LGHNA and CDR2 is YSLEER in the germline V gene. V lost 1 base, J lost 7 bases, and 7 bases lay in between. The chain's CDR3 is CASSQGGGGYTF. CDR3 DNA sequence: TGCGCCAGCAGCCAAGGGGGAGGTGGCTACACCTTC.

The CDR3 DNA reads as TGTGCCAGCAGCCAAGATCAGCCTAGCGGGATGTGGGGGCAGTTCTTC. Translation: CASSQDQPSGMWGQFF. This rearrangement joins TRBV4-2 to TRBJ2-1; 9 bases map to TRBD2. Germline CDR1 reads LGHNA; CDR2 reads YNFKEQ. V was pared by 0 bases and J by 12 bases, with 12 bases of the junction left unmatched. The CDR3 runs 16 residues.

The chain is built from TRBV7-2 and TRBJ2-5; D is perhaps TRBD2 (6 bases). Looked up from germline, CDR1 is SGHTA and CDR2 is FQGNSA. CDR3 length: 14 residues. The V end was cut by 2 bases, the J end by 2 bases, with 9 bases between. This CDR3 reads CASSLSGSQETQYF. CDR3 nucleotides: TGTGCCAGCAGCTTAAGCGGGTCTCAAGAGACCCAGTACTTC.

This clone came up once. CDR3 region: CARSRTGRGETQYF. The CDR3 coding sequence is TGTGCCAGAAGCCGGACAGGGAGAGGCGAGACCCAGTACTTC. V usage is TRBV5-3 and J usage is TRBJ2-5; 8 nucleotides align to TRBD1. TRBV5-3 is sorted into the ORF group, with uncertain function. Losses at the gene ends were 4 bases for V and 5 bases for J; bases not matched to a gene: 7. The CDR3 runs to 14 residues.

This clone was counted a single time. This chain uses TRBV19 with TRBJ2-7; TRBD1 is a possible D gene (7 bases). Germline CDR1 LNHDA, CDR2 SQIVND (reference sequence). V was cut by 3 bases and J by 4 bases, with 16 bases left in between. There are 15 residues in the CDR3. The CDR3, as DNA: TGTGCCAGTAGTATGCAGGGGGGTGGCCCATACGAGCAGTACTTC. As protein: CASSMQGGGPYEQYF.

Only a few counts were recorded for this clone. The rearrangement uses TRBV19 and TRBJ2-2; 7 bases match TRBD2. The CDR3 loop spans 13 amino acids. Germline V gene data show CDR1 as LNHDA and CDR2 as SQIVND (reference sequence). The ends lost 8 bases at V and 8 bases at J; junction bases unmatched: 8. This chain's CDR3 is CASSGTTRGELFF. The CDR3 bases are TGTGCCAGTTCTGGGACTACCAGGGGGGAGCTGTTTTTT.

CDR3 sequence reads: CASSPGTSGYGEQFF. Written as DNA, the CDR3 is TGCGCCAGCAGCCCAGGGACTAGCGGGTACGGTGAGCAGTTCTTC. The chain recombines TRBV4-3 with TRBJ2-1, with 12 positions matching TRBD2. The CDR3 is made up of 15 amino acids. CDR1 and CDR2 (germline): LGHNA, YSLEER. Trimming cost V 4 bases and J 9 bases; bases outside gene matches: 7.

This clone turned up a few times. The rearrangement links TRBV10-1 to TRBJ2-1; possibly TRBD2 for D (5 bases). The CDR3 spans 13 residues. V lost 5 bases and J 0 bases, leaving 5 bases between the germline ends. From germline, CDR1 is WNHNN and CDR2 SYGVQD (reference sequence). CDR3 sequence reads: CASSRDSYNEQFF. CDR3 bases: TGCGCCAGCAGTCGGGACTCCTACAATGAGCAGTTCTTC.

This clone was seen only a few times. The V call is TRBV27, the J call TRBJ1-5; tentatively, D is TRBD1 (6 bases). CDR3 length equals 14 residues. The germline CDR1 and CDR2 sequences are MNHEY and SMNVEV (reference sequence). The V end was cut by 10 bases, the J end by 0 bases, with 13 bases between. This CDR3 is CATRRQDSNQPQHF. CDR3 DNA: TGTGCCACCCGGAGACAGGATAGCAATCAGCCCCAGCATTTT.